Below, 15 T cell receptor beta chains from the same sample are listed, as sequenced in a study of vaccination and CD4 T cells after COVID-19 (dated by TCRdb to 2022 to 2024). The method behind the library was PCR. The run used an Illumina iSeq 100. TCR sequencing of DNA from cultured CD4+ T cells used the Oncomine TCR Beta short-read assay at the Johns Hopkins FTIC core. TCRdb reprocessed the public reads (quality trimming at Q25 with fastp, clone calling with MiXCR) and kept in-frame beta chains. Every CDR3 protein is listed once, alongside the most common genes and DNA of its rows. In this sample the table shows 16,000 or so distinct CDR3 sequences, 54% of which occur a single time. About a sixth of the sample rests with the top ten. According to the study, the label for this sample's time point signals: late sampling 161 to 241 days after vaccination in three convalescent patients. The label giving this sample's treatment or condition can be read as: roughly 10-day PBMC culture with coronavirus spike peptide pools or control peptides (ViraFEST assay).

These receptors have no identified antigens. The sample here was CD4+ T cells from blood, cultured in vitro, taken about 7 months after SARS-CoV-2 vaccination. Receptors originate from a human donor who had recovered from COVID-19.

This clonotype came up a few times. This sequence joins TRBV20-1 and TRBJ1-1; D gene uncertain. The V end was cut by 1 base, the J end by 7 bases, with 7 bases between. The length of the CDR3 is 11 residues. Germline V lookup: CDR1 DFQATT, CDR2 SNEGSKA (reference sequence). CDR3 nucleotide sequence: TGCAGTGCTAGAGTGAGCGATGAAGCTTTCTTT. Translated, it gives CSARVSDEAFF.

Only one count was recorded for this clonotype. The J gene is TRBJ2-3, the V gene TRBV4-2; 12 bases are a match to TRBD2. Unmatched junction bases numbered 2, after V lost 1 base and J lost 0 bases. CDR3 length: 17 residues. Germline CDR1 reads LGHNA; CDR2 reads YNFKEQ. The CDR3 loop reads CASSQALAGGSTDTQYF. CDR3 in DNA: TGTGCCAGCAGCCAAGCCCTAGCGGGGGGGAGCACAGATACGCAGTATTTT.

The chain couples TRBV7-6 to TRBJ2-1; TRBD1 aligns across 7 bases. The CDR3 sequence is 12 residues long. V shed 5 bases, J shed 13 bases, and the junction held 8 bases outside the gene matches. The germline V gene encodes CDR1 SGHVS and CDR2 FNYEAQ. The CDR3 region has the DNA TGTGCCAGCAGCCCCCAGCCAGGGGGTCAGTTCTTC. Translated: CASSPQPGGQFF.

V gene TRBV5-4 combines with J gene TRBJ2-5, with 8 bases fitting TRBD2. This CDR3 is built from 16 residues. CDR1 and CDR2 from the germline V gene are SGHNT and YYREEE (reference sequence). The V gene end was trimmed by 1 base and the J gene end by 5 bases; junction bases not matched to a gene: 10. CDR3 DNA sequence: TGTGCCAGCAGCTTGTCACGAGTCGGGGGGGGTGAGACCCAGTACTTC. It codes for CASSLSRVGGGETQYF.

This clonotype was seen a single time. CDR3 region: CASTLSGANVLTF. The CDR3 region has the DNA TGTGCCAGCACCCTCTCTGGGGCCAACGTCCTGACTTTC. The V and J genes are TRBV6-2 or TRBV6-3 and TRBJ2-6; D is ambiguous. CDR3 length: 13 amino acids. Trimming cost V 7 bases and J 0 bases, with 4 bases left between them. Looked up from germline, CDR1 is MNHEY and CDR2 is SVGEGT.

This chain links TRBV6-4 with TRBJ2-5; TRBD2 agrees at 10 bases. Per germline, CDR1 MRHNA and CDR2 SNTAGT. V dropped 1 base and J dropped 5; count of bases not matched to a gene: 13. The CDR3 loop spans 18 amino acids. The CDR3 region has the DNA TGTGCCAGCAGTGACTGGCTAGCGGGAGATCCTGGTTTGGAGACCCAGTACTTC. Amino acids: CASSDWLAGDPGLETQYF.

V usage is TRBV20-1 and J usage is TRBJ2-7; D is uncertain. The germline V gene encodes CDR1 DFQATT and CDR2 SNEGSKA (reference sequence). With 6 bases removed from V and 2 bases from J, the gap between germline ends came to 17 bases. There are 14 residues in the CDR3. The CDR3 region has the DNA TGCAGTGCGCCGAGACCGGGCCCTCCCTACGAGCAGTACTTC. As protein: CSAPRPGPPYEQYF.

The gene calls are TRBV7-2 and TRBJ2-3; D is unclear. Germline CDR1 SGHTA, CDR2 FQGNSA. CDR3 length equals 15 residues. The V gene lost 4 bases and the J gene lost 0 bases, with 11 bases spanning the gap. CDR3 amino acids: CASSYTSSSTDTQYF. The CDR3 coding sequence is TGTGCCAGCAGCTACACATCGTCTAGCACAGATACGCAGTATTTT. The variable domain in full, with the rest retrieved from reference TRBV7-2 and TRBJ2-3, is GAGVSQSPSNKVTEKGKDVELRCDPISGHTALYWYRQSLGQGLEFLIYFQGNSAPDKSGLPSDRFSAERTGGSVSTLTIQRTQQEDSAVYLCASSYTSSSTDTQYFGPGTRLTVL.

The CDR3 DNA reads TGTGCCAGCAGTTTATTAGCCCCGGGACAGGGGGCCTATGGCTACACCTTC. It is translated as CASSLLAPGQGAYGYTF. V usage is TRBV28 and J usage is TRBJ1-2, with TRBD1 matching 12 bases. V gave up 1 base and J gave up 4 bases; unmatched junction bases: 7. Germline loops: CDR1 MDHEN, CDR2 SYDVKM. CDR3 length equals 17 residues.

This clonotype was detected only a few times. V gene TRBV7-9 combines with J gene TRBJ2-7; 10 nucleotides match TRBD2. The CDR3 runs to 16 residues. The V and J ends lost 1 base and 5 bases, in that order; junction bases with no gene match: 8. CDR1 is SEHNR, CDR2 FQNEAQ, per germline (reference sequence). The CDR3 coding sequence is TGTGCCAGCAGCTTAGGACCGGGACTAGCGAAGGACGAGCAGTACTTC. Its translation is CASSLGPGLAKDEQYF. Combining the CDR3 with reference TRBV7-9 and TRBJ2-7 gives the whole variable domain DTGVSQNPRHKITKRGQNVTFRCDPISEHNRLYWYRQTLGQGPEFLTYFQNEAQLEKSRLLSDRFSAERPKGSFSTLEIQRTEQGDSAMYLCASSLGPGLAKDEQYFGPGTRLTVT.

The V and J genes are TRBV27 and TRBJ2-3, with D maybe TRBD1 (5 bases). CDR3 length equals 15 residues. V was clipped by 7 bases and J by 0 bases, with 14 bases between them. Looked up from germline, CDR1 is MNHEY and CDR2 is SMNVEV (reference sequence). This chain's CDR3 is CASNRRQFSTDTQYF. CDR3 in DNA: TGTGCCAGCAACCGAAGACAGTTTAGCACAGATACGCAGTATTTT.

This clonotype was counted only a few times. The V and J genes are TRBV6-5 and TRBJ1-5; D unclear. V lost 2 bases and J lost 2, with 4 bases in between. The CDR3 is 13 residues long. Germline V gene sequence: CDR1 MNHEY, CDR2 SVGAGI. CDR3 amino acids: CASSYDRNQPQHF. As DNA, the CDR3 is TGTGCCAGCAGTTACGACCGCAATCAGCCCCAGCATTTT.

The chain uses TRBV20-1 and TRBJ1-5; D might be TRBD1 (6 bases). Germline CDR1 and CDR2: DFQATT and SNEGSKA (reference sequence). The CDR3 contains 15 residues. V shed 4 bases and J shed 3 bases, with 16 bases lying between them. The CDR3 protein is CSAMIPGHNNQPQHF. CDR3 coding DNA: TGCAGTGCTATGATTCCGGGACACAACAATCAGCCCCAGCATTTT.

The chain is built from TRBV15 and TRBJ2-2; possibly TRBD1 for D (6 bases). CDR3 length: 16 residues. V was pared by 0 bases and J by 1 base, with 9 bases between. CDR1 and CDR2 (germline): LNHNV, YYDKDF (reference sequence). In DNA form, the CDR3 reads TGTGCCACCAGCAGAGATGGGGGCAGGAACACCGGGGAGCTGTTTTTT. Protein product: CATSRDGGRNTGELFF.

The rearrangement uses TRBV10-3 and TRBJ1-2; D is perhaps TRBD1 (5 bases). Germline CDR1 reads ENHRY; CDR2 reads SYGVKD. This CDR3 is built from 14 residues. V lost 4 bases, J lost 2 bases, and 11 bases lay in between. Here the CDR3 reads CAISVQGVNYGYTF. CDR3 in DNA: TGTGCCATCAGTGTTCAGGGAGTAAACTATGGCTACACCTTC.